One TCR beta chain is described in this entry. These data belong to a study of control samples from healthy donors and cancer patients. The CDR3 extends over 13 amino acids. Germline-derived CDR1 and CDR2 are LNHDA and SQIVND (reference sequence). Trimming removed 7 bases at V and 2 bases at J, with 11 bases between. Using immunoSEQ multiplex PCR, the repertoire was profiled, and TCRdb retains in-frame clones only, with some absent. The table has 85,000 to 100,000 clones, 93% seen once. The TCR comes from a man between 18 and 29 years old in good health. The sequencing input was blood. The V gene is TRBV19, the J gene TRBJ2-5; weak D call: TRBD1 (6 bases). The CDR3 sequence: CASKRTEQETQYF. In DNA, the CDR3 is TGTGCCAGTAAAAGGACAGAACAAGAGACCCAGTACTTC. Full variable domain (outside the CDR3, taken from reference TRBV19 and TRBJ2-5): DGGITQSPKYLFRKEGQNVTLSCEQNLNHDAMYWYRQDPGQGLRLIYYSQIVNDFQKGDIAEGYSVSREKKESFPLTVTSAQKNPTAFYLCASKRTEQETQYFGPGTRLLVL.